The 8 T cell receptor beta chains given below trace back to one sample, sequenced in a study of control samples from healthy donors and cancer patients (dated by TCRdb to 2020 to 2021). The method behind the library was the immunoSEQ multiplex PCR assay. TCRdb carries this immuneACCESS record with in-frame sequences only. Its versions omit some clonotypes, under half of them owing to an unresolved V gene in the studies checked, with the rest unexplained. This sample has under 200,000 clones in its table, and just under 95% of those were observed once. The ten top clones hold over 6.5% of the sample. Sequencing was performed on blood. Receptors originate from a middle-aged woman in good health.

The rearrangement links TRBV10-2 to TRBJ1-5; TRBD1 matches at 7 bases. The V segment lost 3 bases and the J segment 4 bases; nucleotides outside the gene matches: 3. CDR1 and CDR2 from the germline V gene are WSHSY and SAAADI. The CDR3 is 14 residues long. CDR3 sequence (DNA): TGCGCCAGCAGTGACGACAGGGTTAATCAGCCCCAGCATTTT. This translates into CASSDDRVNQPQHF.

Remarks on this clone: This sample includes further DNA sequences coding for the same CDR3. CDR3 loop: CASSQDLGLAGYNEQFF. In DNA form, the CDR3 reads TGCGCCAGCAGCCAAGATTTAGGACTAGCGGGATACAATGAGCAGTTCTTC. The V and J genes are TRBV4-3 and TRBJ2-1, with 12 bases lining up with TRBD2. The CDR3 contains 17 residues. Looked up from germline, CDR1 is LGHNA and CDR2 is YSLEER. V lost 0 bases, J lost 4 bases, and 4 bases stayed unmatched.

The gene calls are TRBV19 and TRBJ2-7; 7 bases are shared with TRBD2. The J segment lost 3 bases and the V segment lost 2 bases, leaving 13 bases of the junction unmatched. CDR3 size: 17 residues. Germline V gene sequence: CDR1 LNHDA, CDR2 SQIVND (reference sequence). This chain's CDR3 is CASSITLGSGLNYEQYF. The CDR3 DNA is TGTGCCAGTAGTATAACCCTCGGGTCGGGACTAAACTACGAGCAGTACTTC.

V is TRBV11-2 and J is TRBJ1-1; D is ambiguous. In germline, CDR1 is SGHAT, CDR2 FQNNGV. V dropped 5 bases and J dropped 1 base, with 17 bases sitting between them. The CDR3 is 16 residues long. The CDR3 DNA is TGTGCCAGCAGCCCCCGGGGAGGGCATTGGAACACTGAAGCTTTCTTT. Its translation: CASSPRGGHWNTEAFF.

This clone was counted a few times. The chain carries TRBV6-5 and TRBJ1-2; 7 bases are shared with TRBD1. CDR3 length: 15 residues. Trimming took 5 bases from V and 7 from J; bases not matched to a gene: 13. Germline V gene sequence: CDR1 MNHEY, CDR2 SVGAGI. This chain's CDR3 is CASSPWTGGSGGYTF. Written as DNA, the CDR3 is TGTGCCAGCAGTCCCTGGACAGGCGGGTCCGGTGGCTACACCTTC.

J is TRBJ1-1 and V is TRBV18; TRBD1 is a possible D gene (5 bases). CDR3 length equals 13 residues. The V gene lost 1 base and the J gene lost 5 bases, with 8 bases spanning the gap. Germline V CDR1 and CDR2: KGHSH, LQKENI. The CDR3 region has the DNA TGTGCCAGCTCACCACTATGGGGGACTGAAGCTTTCTTT. It specifies CASSPLWGTEAFF.

J is TRBJ2-4 and V is TRBV19; TRBD1 might be the D (6 bases). Germline CDR1 is LNHDA and CDR2 is SQIVND (reference sequence). Trimming cost V 3 bases and J 5 bases, with 14 bases left between them. CDR3 length equals 15 residues. As DNA, the CDR3 is TGTGCCAGTAGTATCCCCGGGACAAACCAAAACATTCAGTACTTC. Its translation is CASSIPGTNQNIQYF.

This chain connects TRBV25-1 to TRBJ2-1; D possibly corresponds to TRBD2 (5 bases). Germline CDR1 and CDR2: MGHDK and SYGVNS. The CDR3 length is 17 residues. The ends were cut back, 5 bases at V and 0 bases at J, with 17 bases in the middle. The CDR3 sequence is CASSKRERMSSYNEQFF. In DNA form, the CDR3 reads TGTGCCAGCAGTAAAAGAGAGCGGATGAGCTCCTACAATGAGCAGTTCTTC.